The 16 T cell receptor beta chains reported below all come from one sample, sequenced in a study of T-cell reconstitution after alpha-beta-depleted transplantation in children. Unique molecular identifiers were incorporated during preparation of the TCRbeta library. TCRdb re-derived calls from the PCR reads in MiXCR, one entry per CDR3 protein. In the table there are about 90,000 distinct CDR3 sequences, about 16% of which are singletons. This specimen consisted of PBMCs, mostly from graft donor cells, obtained 180 days after TCRalphabeta/CD19-depleted stem cell transplant. The receptors derive from a male patient aged 2-9 years who had a stem cell transplant for acute lymphoblastic leukemia, so the T cells may come from the graft donor.

This clonotype was picked up many times. The rearrangement links TRBV20-1 to TRBJ2-2; D is perhaps TRBD1 (6 bases). Trimming stripped 4 bases from V and 6 bases from J, with 15 bases between. Germline values: CDR1 DFQATT, CDR2 SNEGSKA (reference sequence). The CDR3 runs 14 residues. The DNA for the CDR3 is TGCAGTGCTAAGAGTGAGGGGGTAGCCGGGGAGCTGTTTTTT. This codes for CSAKSEGVAGELFF.

This clonotype was seen many times. The chain joins TRBV20-1 to TRBJ2-7, with a possible D match to TRBD2 (5 bases). This CDR3 spans 11 amino acids. Per the germline V gene, CDR1 is DFQATT and CDR2 is SNEGSKA (reference sequence). Trimming cost V 5 bases and J 6 bases, with 11 bases left between them. CDR3 DNA sequence: TGCAGTGCTCCGACTACCACCGAGCAGTACTTC. Its protein is CSAPTTTEQYF.

This clonotype was picked up a small number of times. This chain links TRBV24-1 with TRBJ1-2, with D tentatively TRBD1 (6 bases). Germline V gene sequence: CDR1 KGHDR, CDR2 SFDVKD. CDR3 length equals 13 residues. Between the trimmed V and J ends, which lost 9 bases and 5 bases, there was a span of 15 bases. The CDR3 region has the DNA TGTGCCACCTCTACAGGGCCTGATTATGGCTACACCTTC. Translated: CATSTGPDYGYTF.

The gene calls are TRBV19 and TRBJ1-1; a possible D gene is TRBD1 (5 bases). The CDR3 covers 13 residues. Trimming removed 7 bases at V and 0 bases at J, with 9 bases between. Germline values: CDR1 LNHDA, CDR2 SQIVND (reference sequence). CDR3: CASTIQVNTEAFF. Here the CDR3 DNA reads TGTGCCAGTACCATACAGGTGAACACTGAAGCTTTCTTT.

This CDR3 is CSARSSGTYYEQYF. In DNA, the CDR3 is TGCAGTGCTAGATCCAGCGGGACTTACTACGAGCAGTACTTC. The chain recombines TRBV20-1 with TRBJ2-7; 7 nucleotides agree with TRBD2. The V segment lost 2 bases and the J segment 3 bases; nucleotides outside the gene matches: 7. CDR1 and CDR2 from the germline V gene are DFQATT and SNEGSKA (reference sequence). The CDR3 extends over 14 amino acids.

The V and J genes are TRBV5-5 and TRBJ2-3; D is perhaps TRBD1 (6 bases). Trimming cost V 1 base and J 4 bases, with 10 bases left between them. The germline V gene has CDR1 SGHKS and CDR2 YYEKEE (reference sequence). The CDR3 has 14 amino acids. CDR3 sequence reads: CASSLKGVSDTQYF. DNA for the CDR3: TGTGCCAGCAGCTTGAAGGGGGTATCAGATACGCAGTATTTT.

This clonotype was counted a few times. This chain uses TRBV21-1 with TRBJ2-3; the D call of TRBD1 is as the table states it, not checked on the DNA. TRBV21-1 has pseudogene status. The CDR3 is 21 residues long. CDR3 coding DNA: TGTGCCAGCAGCAAACCCCTCCGGGGACAGTCACCCGGTGACTTTTCAGATACGCAGTATTTT. It translates to CASSKPLRGQSPGDFSDTQYF.

The chain is built from TRBV5-4 and TRBJ1-6; D gene unclear. Germline CDR1 reads SGHNT; CDR2 reads YYREEE (reference sequence). The CDR3 is made up of 16 amino acids. Trimming cost V 1 base and J 8 bases, with 16 bases left between them. The DNA of the CDR3 is TGTGCCAGCAGCTTGATGTGGGTGGGCGGAGATTCACCCCTCCACTTT. Translated, it gives CASSLMWVGGDSPLHF.

The J gene is TRBJ2-7, the V gene TRBV7-9; 7 bases fit TRBD2. The CDR3 is 15 residues long. Germline V gene data show CDR1 as SEHNR and CDR2 as FQNEAQ (reference sequence). V was pared by 2 bases and J by 2 bases, with 6 bases of the junction left unmatched. CDR3 in amino acids: CASSLRVAGTYEQYF. CDR3 nucleotide sequence: TGTGCCAGCAGCTTACGGGTAGCGGGCACCTACGAGCAGTACTTC.

The V gene is TRBV2, the J gene TRBJ1-6; 8 bases match TRBD1. Germline CDR1 and CDR2: SNHLY and FYNNEI. The V segment lost 7 bases and the J segment 10 bases; nucleotides outside the gene matches: 9. There are 14 residues in the CDR3. DNA for the CDR3: TGTGCCAGCACTCCGGGACAGGCGCGCTCACCCCTCCACTTT. Amino acid sequence: CASTPGQARSPLHF.

This clonotype was picked up a small number of times. The chain recombines TRBV12-3 or TRBV12-4 with TRBJ2-1; D is perhaps TRBD1 or TRBD2 (5 bases each). The length of the CDR3 is 13 residues. V was pared by 1 base and J by 13 bases, with 14 bases between. The CDR3 DNA sequence: TGTGCCAGCAGTTTAGGAGGGGCTCCCGGTCAGTTCTTC. Amino acid sequence: CASSLGGAPGQFF.

This clonotype has a handful of counts. This chain connects TRBV12-3 or TRBV12-4 to TRBJ2-7, with 8 bases aligning to TRBD1. V lost 5 bases and J lost 3; bases outside the gene matches: 6. The CDR3 has 14 residues. In nucleotides, the CDR3 is TGTGCCAGCAGTCTCGGACAGGGTAACTACGAGCAGTACTTC. Translated: CASSLGQGNYEQYF.

This clonotype has at least ten counts. The chain recombines TRBV20-1 with TRBJ2-5; D is perhaps TRBD2 (6 bases). This CDR3 contains 13 residues. V lost 6 bases and J lost 4, with 15 bases in between. CDR1 is DFQATT, CDR2 SNEGSKA, per germline (reference sequence). For the CDR3, the DNA is TGCAGTGCCCCCGGAGGGCGGGGAGAGACCCAGTACTTC. As protein: CSAPGGRGETQYF.

By sample fraction, this clonotype is medium-sized (0.01 to 0.1%). V usage is TRBV12-3 or TRBV12-4 and J usage is TRBJ2-7; no firm D call. Trimming stripped 7 bases from V and 3 bases from J, with 16 bases between. CDR3 size: 14 residues. CDR3 coding DNA: TGTGCCAGCACCTCGGCTAAGGTGCGCTACGAGCAGTACTTC. It specifies CASTSAKVRYEQYF.

This clonotype occurred a few times. The rearrangement links TRBV7-8 to TRBJ1-6; a possible D gene is TRBD1 (5 bases). Per germline, CDR1 SGHVS and CDR2 FQNEAQ. V was shortened by 1 base and J by 2 bases, with 9 bases between the two germline ends. This CDR3 is 16 amino acids long. CDR3 sequence (DNA): TGTGCCAGCAGCTTAGGGGGGATCACCTATAATTCACCCCTCCACTTT. Amino acids: CASSLGGITYNSPLHF. The whole variable domain, remainder taken from reference TRBV7-8 and TRBJ1-6, is GAGVSQSPRYKVAKRGQDVALRCDPISGHVSLFWYQQALGQGPEFLTYFQNEAQLDKSGLPSDRFFAERPEGSVSTLKIQRTQQEDSAVYLCASSLGGITYNSPLHFGNGTRLTVT.

This clonotype was recorded many times. The chain combines TRBV24-1 with TRBJ2-2; a weak D match, TRBD1 (6 bases). V was cut by 8 bases and J by 6 bases, with 12 bases left in between. The CDR3 is 13 residues long. Germline lookup yields CDR1 KGHDR and CDR2 SFDVKD. CDR3 in amino acids: CATKGTKAGELFF. CDR3 sequence (DNA): TGTGCCACCAAAGGGACAAAGGCCGGGGAGCTGTTTTTT.